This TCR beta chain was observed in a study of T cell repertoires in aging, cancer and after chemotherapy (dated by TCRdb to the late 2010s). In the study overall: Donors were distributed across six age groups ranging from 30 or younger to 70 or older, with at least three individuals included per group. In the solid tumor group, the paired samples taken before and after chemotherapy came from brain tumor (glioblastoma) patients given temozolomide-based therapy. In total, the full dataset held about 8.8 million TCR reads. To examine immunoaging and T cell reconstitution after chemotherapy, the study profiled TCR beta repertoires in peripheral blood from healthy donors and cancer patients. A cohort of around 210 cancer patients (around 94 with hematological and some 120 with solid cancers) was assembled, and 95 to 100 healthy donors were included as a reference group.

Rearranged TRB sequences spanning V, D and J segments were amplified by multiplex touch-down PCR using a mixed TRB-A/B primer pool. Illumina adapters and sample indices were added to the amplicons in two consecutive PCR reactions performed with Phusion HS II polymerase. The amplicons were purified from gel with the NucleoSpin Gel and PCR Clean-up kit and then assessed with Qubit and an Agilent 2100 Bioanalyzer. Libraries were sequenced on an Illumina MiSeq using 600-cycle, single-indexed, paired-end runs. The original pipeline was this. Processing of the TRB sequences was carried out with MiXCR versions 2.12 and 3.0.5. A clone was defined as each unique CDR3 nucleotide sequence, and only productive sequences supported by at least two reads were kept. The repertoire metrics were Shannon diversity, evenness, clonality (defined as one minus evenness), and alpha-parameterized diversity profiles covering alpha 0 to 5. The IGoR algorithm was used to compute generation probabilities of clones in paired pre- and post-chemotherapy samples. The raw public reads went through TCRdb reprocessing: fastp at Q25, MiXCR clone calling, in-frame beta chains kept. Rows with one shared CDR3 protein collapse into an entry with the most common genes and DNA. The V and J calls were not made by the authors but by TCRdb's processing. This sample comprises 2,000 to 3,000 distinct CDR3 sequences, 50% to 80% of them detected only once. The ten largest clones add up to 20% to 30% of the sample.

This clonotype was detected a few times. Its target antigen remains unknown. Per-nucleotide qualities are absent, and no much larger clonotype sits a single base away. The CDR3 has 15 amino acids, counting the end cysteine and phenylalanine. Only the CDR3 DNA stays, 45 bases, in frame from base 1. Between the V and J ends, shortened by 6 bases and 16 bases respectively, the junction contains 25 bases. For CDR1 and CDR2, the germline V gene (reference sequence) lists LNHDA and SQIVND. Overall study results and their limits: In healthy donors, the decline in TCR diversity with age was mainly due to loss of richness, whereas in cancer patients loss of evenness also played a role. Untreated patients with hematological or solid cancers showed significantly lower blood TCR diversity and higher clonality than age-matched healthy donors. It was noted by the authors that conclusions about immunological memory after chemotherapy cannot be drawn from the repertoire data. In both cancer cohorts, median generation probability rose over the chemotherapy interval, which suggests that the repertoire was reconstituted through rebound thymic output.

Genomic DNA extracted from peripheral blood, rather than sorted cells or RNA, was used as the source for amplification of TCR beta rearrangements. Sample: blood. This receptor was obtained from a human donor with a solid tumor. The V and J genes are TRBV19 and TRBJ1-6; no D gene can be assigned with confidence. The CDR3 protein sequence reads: CASRPTHLDLLDLHF. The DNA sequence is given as TGTGCCAGTAGGCCGACGCATCTGGACCTCCTAGATCTCCACTTT.